Sequencing of this T cell receptor (beta chain) was carried out in a study of blood T cell repertoires in COVID-19. Study information: Researchers got acute and convalescent COVID-19 samples from the United States, Italy and Spain. Nucleic acid was either cDNA or gDNA, and it came from T cells, B-cell-depleted T cells, or PBMCs.

Assay: immunoSEQ multiplex PCR; the TCRdb copy retains only in-frame clones and omits some. The profile shows 130,000 to 150,000 clones, roughly 87% of them singletons. CDR1 and CDR2 (germline): SGHDT, YYEEEE. Trimming took 6 bases from V and 1 from J; bases not matched to a gene: 10. The CDR3 is 15 residues long. This chain connects TRBV5-6 to TRBJ2-7, with 7 positions matching TRBD1. Sequencing was performed on PBMCs or T cells enriched from blood (not recorded which). This clonotype originated in a woman aged 35 to 49 who had been exposed to COVID-19. This CDR3 reads CASTRGSYYSYEQYF. CDR3 in DNA: TGTGCCAGCACCAGGGGGTCGTATTATTCCTACGAGCAGTACTTC.